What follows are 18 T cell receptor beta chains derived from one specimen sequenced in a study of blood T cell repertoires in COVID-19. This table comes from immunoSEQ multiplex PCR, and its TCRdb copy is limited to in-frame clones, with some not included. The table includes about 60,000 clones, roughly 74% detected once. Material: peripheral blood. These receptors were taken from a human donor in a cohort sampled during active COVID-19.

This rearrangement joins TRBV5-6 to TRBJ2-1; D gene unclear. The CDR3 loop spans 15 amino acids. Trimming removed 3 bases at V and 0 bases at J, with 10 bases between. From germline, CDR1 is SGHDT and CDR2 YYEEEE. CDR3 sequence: CASSSDWSSYNEQFF. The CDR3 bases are TGTGCCAGCAGCTCAGACTGGAGCTCCTACAATGAGCAGTTCTTC.

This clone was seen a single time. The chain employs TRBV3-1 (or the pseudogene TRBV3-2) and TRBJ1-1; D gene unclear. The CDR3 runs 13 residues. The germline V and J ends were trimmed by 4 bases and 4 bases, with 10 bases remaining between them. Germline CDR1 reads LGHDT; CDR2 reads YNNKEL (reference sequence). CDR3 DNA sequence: TGTGCCAGCAGCCCGTCGGGAGGCACTGAAGCTTTCTTT. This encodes CASSPSGGTEAFF.

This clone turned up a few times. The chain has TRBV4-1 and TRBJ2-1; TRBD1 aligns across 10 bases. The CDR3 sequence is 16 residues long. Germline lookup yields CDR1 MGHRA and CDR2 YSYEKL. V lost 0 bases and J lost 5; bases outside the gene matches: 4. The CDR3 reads CASSQDLGTGDNEQFF. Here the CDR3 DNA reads TGCGCCAGCAGCCAAGATCTAGGGACAGGGGACAATGAGCAGTTCTTC.

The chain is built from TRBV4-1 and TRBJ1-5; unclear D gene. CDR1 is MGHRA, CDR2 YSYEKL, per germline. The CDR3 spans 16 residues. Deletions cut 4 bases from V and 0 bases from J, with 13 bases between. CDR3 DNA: TGCGCCAGCAGCCTACGGGGAGGGTATAGCAATCAGCCCCAGCATTTT. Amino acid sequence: CASSLRGGYSNQPQHF.

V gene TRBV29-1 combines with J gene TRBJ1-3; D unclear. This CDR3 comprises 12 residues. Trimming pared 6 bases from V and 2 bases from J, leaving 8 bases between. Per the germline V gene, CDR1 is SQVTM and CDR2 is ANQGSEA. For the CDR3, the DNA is TGCAGCGTCGCCACGGCTGGAAACACCATATATTTT. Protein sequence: CSVATAGNTIYF. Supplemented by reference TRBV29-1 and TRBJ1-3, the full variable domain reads SAVISQKPSRDICQRGTSLTIQCQVDSQVTMMFWYRQQPGQSLTLIATANQGSEATYESGFVIDKFPISRPNLTFSTLTVSNMSPEDSSIYLCSVATAGNTIYFGEGSWLTVV.

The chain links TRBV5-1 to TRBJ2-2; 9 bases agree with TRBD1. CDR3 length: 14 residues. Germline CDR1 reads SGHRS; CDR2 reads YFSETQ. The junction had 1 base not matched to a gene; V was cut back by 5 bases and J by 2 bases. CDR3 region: CASRGQGNTGELFF. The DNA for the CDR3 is TGCGCCAGCAGGGGACAGGGAAACACCGGGGAGCTGTTTTTT.

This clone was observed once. The CDR3 loop reads CATSDWRTSGEQFF. The DNA for the CDR3 is TGTGCCACCAGTGATTGGAGGACTAGCGGGGAGCAGTTCTTC. The gene calls are TRBV24-1 and TRBJ2-1, with TRBD2 matching over 11 bases. The CDR3 length is 14 residues. V was pared by 2 bases and J by 10 bases, with 3 bases of the junction left unmatched. The germline V gene has CDR1 KGHDR and CDR2 SFDVKD.

The CDR3 nucleotides read TGTGCCAGCAGCCCCCCGGGACTAGCGGGTGATGAGCAGTTCTTC. It specifies CASSPPGLAGDEQFF. This sequence joins TRBV3-1 (or the pseudogene TRBV3-2) and TRBJ2-1, with TRBD2 matching over 12 bases. Germline V lookup: CDR1 LGHDT, CDR2 YNNKEL (reference sequence). The V and J ends lost 4 bases and 8 bases, in that order; junction bases with no gene match: 6. The CDR3 loop spans 15 amino acids.

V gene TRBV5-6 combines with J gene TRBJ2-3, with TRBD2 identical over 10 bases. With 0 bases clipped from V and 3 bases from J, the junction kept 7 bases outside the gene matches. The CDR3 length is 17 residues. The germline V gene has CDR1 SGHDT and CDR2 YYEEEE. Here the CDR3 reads CASSLVSSGRVTDTQYF. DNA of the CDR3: TGTGCCAGCAGCTTGGTCTCTAGCGGGAGAGTTACAGATACGCAGTATTTT.

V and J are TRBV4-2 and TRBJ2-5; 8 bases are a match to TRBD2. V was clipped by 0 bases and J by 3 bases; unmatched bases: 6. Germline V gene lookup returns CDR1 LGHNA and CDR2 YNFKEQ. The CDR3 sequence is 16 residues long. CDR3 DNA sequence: TGTGCCAGCAGCCAAGATAACGGACTAGCAAAAGAGACCCAGTACTTC. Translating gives CASSQDNGLAKETQYF.

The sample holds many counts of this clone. The CDR3: CASSYSYGQRDGYTF. In DNA, the CDR3 is TGTGCCAGCAGTTACTCATATGGACAGCGTGATGGCTACACCTTC. The chain employs TRBV6-5 and TRBJ1-2; possible D gene TRBD1, 6 bases. The CDR3 runs 15 residues. Trimming stripped 0 bases from V and 6 bases from J, with 14 bases between. Per the germline V gene, CDR1 is MNHEY and CDR2 is SVGAGI.

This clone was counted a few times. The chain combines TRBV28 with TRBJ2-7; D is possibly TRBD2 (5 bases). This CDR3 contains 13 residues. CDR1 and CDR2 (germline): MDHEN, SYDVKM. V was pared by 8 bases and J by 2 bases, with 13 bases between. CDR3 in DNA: TGTGCCAGCGTCGGGATAATGACCTACGAGCAGTACTTC. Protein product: CASVGIMTYEQYF.

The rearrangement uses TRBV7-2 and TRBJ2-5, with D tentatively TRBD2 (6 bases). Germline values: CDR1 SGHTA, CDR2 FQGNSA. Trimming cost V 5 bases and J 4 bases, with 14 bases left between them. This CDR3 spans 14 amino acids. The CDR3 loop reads CASSPGPGGETQYF. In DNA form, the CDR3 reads TGTGCCAGCAGCCCTGGTCCCGGGGGAGAGACCCAGTACTTC.

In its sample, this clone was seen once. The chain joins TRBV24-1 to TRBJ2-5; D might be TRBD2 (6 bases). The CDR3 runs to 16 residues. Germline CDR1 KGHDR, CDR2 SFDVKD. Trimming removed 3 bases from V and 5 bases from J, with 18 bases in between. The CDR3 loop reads CATSDPTGDSEETQYF. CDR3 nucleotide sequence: TGTGCCACCAGTGATCCGACCGGGGACTCAGAGGAGACCCAGTACTTC.

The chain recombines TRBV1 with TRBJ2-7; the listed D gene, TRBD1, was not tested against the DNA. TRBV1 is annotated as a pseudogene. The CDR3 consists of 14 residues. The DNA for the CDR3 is TGCACCAGCAGCCATTGGGACAGCCCCGGCGAGCAGTACTTC. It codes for CTSSHWDSPGEQYF.

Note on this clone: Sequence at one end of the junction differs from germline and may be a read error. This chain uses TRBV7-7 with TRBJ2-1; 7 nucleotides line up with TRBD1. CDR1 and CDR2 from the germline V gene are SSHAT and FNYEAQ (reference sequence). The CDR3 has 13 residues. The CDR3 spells CASSPGTVGEQFF. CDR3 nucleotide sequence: TGTGCTAGCAGCCCCGGGACAGTAGGTGAGCAGTTCTTC.

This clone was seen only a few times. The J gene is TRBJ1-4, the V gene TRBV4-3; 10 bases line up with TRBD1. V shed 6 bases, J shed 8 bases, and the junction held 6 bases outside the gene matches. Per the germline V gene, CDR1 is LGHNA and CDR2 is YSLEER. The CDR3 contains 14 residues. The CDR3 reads CASSHDRGREKLFF. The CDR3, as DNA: TGCGCCAGCAGTCACGACAGGGGGCGGGAAAAACTGTTTTTT.

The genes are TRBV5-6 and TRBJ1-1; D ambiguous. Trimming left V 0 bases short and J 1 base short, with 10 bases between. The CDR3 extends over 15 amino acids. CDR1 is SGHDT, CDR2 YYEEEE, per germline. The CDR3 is CASSLALLKNTEAFF. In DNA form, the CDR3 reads TGTGCCAGCAGCTTGGCCCTACTTAAGAACACTGAAGCTTTCTTT.